The 6 T cell receptor beta chains below come from one sample, sequenced in a study of Ad26.COV2.S vaccination and SARS-CoV-2 variants. Treatment defined: 15 to 20 received Ad26.COV2.S at low or high dose, single or two shots; 5 received placebo; per-sample allocation not given. Specimens were obtained on day 63 following the first vaccine or placebo injection. Sequencing was performed with immunoSEQ multiplex PCR; in TCRdb, only in-frame clones are kept and a portion is missing. The profile covers more than 300,000 clones, with 86% appearing a single time and approximately 1.9% taken by the ten largest. This specimen consisted of peripheral blood, obtained in a trial of Ad26.COV2.S vaccine versus placebo. The receptors derive from a person aged 18 to 59 who received the Ad26.COV2.S COVID-19 vaccine or a placebo.

A remark on this clone: Other DNA sequences in the same sample also yield this CDR3. This rearrangement joins TRBV7-3 to TRBJ1-2; perhaps TRBD1 as D (5 bases). The CDR3 is made up of 13 amino acids. CDR1 and CDR2 (germline): SGHTA, FQGTGA. Trimming removed 3 bases at V and 3 bases at J, with 8 bases between. In DNA, the CDR3 is TGTGCCAGCAGCTTGCGGGGCGACTATGGCTACACCTTC. The encoded protein is CASSLRGDYGYTF. Complete variable domain (other parts from reference TRBV7-3 and TRBJ1-2): GAGVSQTPSNKVTEKGKYVELRCDPISGHTALYWYRQSLGQGPEFLIYFQGTGAADDSGLPNDRFFAVRPEGSVSTLKIQRTERGDSAVYLCASSLRGDYGYTFGSGTRLTVV.

This clone was seen repeatedly, ten times or more. V is TRBV4-3 and J is TRBJ1-6; no clear D. This CDR3 has 15 residues. The germline V and J ends were trimmed by 1 base and 8 bases, with 12 bases remaining between them. Per germline, CDR1 LGHNA and CDR2 YSLEER. CDR3 DNA: TGCGCCAGCAGCCAAGCCCAGAGTCAGCATTCACCCCTCCACTTT. This encodes CASSQAQSQHSPLHF.

The rearrangement uses TRBV7-6 and TRBJ2-1, with 9 bases matching TRBD2. With V trimmed by 1 base and J by 2 bases, 6 bases remained unmatched. The length of the CDR3 is 17 residues. Germline-derived CDR1 and CDR2 are SGHVS and FNYEAQ. CDR3 DNA: TGTGCCAGCAGCTTAGTGGGTAGCGGGGGCCCCTACAATGAGCAGTTCTTC. Translating gives CASSLVGSGGPYNEQFF. The full variable domain, its missing parts supplied by reference TRBV7-6 and TRBJ2-1, is GAGVSQSPRYKVTKRGQDVALRCDPISGHVSLYWYRQALGQGPEFLTYFNYEAQQDKSGLPNDRFSAERPEGSISTLTIQRTEQRDSAMYRCASSLVGSGGPYNEQFFGPGTRLTVL.

V gene TRBV9 combines with J gene TRBJ2-2; 13 nucleotides line up with TRBD2. There are 18 residues in the CDR3. V trimming: 4 bases; J trimming: 6 bases; junction bases outside the gene matches: 12. Germline assignment: CDR1 SGDLS and CDR2 YYNGEE. CDR3 DNA: TGTGCCAGCAGCCGACTAGCGGGGGGAAGTTTGTACGCCGGGGAGCTGTTTTTT. It encodes CASSRLAGGSLYAGELFF. Based on the CDR3 plus reference TRBV9 and TRBJ2-2, the full variable domain is DSGVTQTPKHLITATGQRVTLRCSPRSGDLSVYWYQQSLDQGLQFLIQYYNGEERAKGNILERFSAQQFPDLHSELNLSSLELGDSALYFCASSRLAGGSLYAGELFFGEGSRLTVL.

This clone was seen once. The chain links TRBV5-8 to TRBJ2-2; 7 nucleotides align to TRBD1. Germline trimming cut 2 bases from V and 4 bases from J; bases unmatched to any gene: 8. Per the germline V gene, CDR1 is SGHTS and CDR2 is YDEGEE. There are 16 residues in the CDR3. The CDR3 nucleotides are TGTGCCAGCAGCTTATTGGCCAGGGGGATCACCGGGGAGCTGTTTTTT. Encoded protein: CASSLLARGITGELFF.

This chain joins TRBV7-9 and TRBJ1-1; TRBD1 matches 7 bases. From germline, CDR1 is SEHNR and CDR2 FQNEAQ (reference sequence). CDR3 length equals 15 residues. The trim removed 2 bases at V and 1 base at J, leaving 4 bases unmatched. For the CDR3, the DNA is TGTGCCAGCAGCTTAAGAGGGGGCGCGAACACTGAAGCTTTCTTT. It specifies CASSLRGGANTEAFF. Based on the CDR3 plus reference TRBV7-9 and TRBJ1-1, the full variable domain is DTGVSQNPRHKITKRGQNVTFRCDPISEHNRLYWYRQTLGQGPEFLTYFQNEAQLEKSRLLSDRFSAERPKGSFSTLEIQRTEQGDSAMYLCASSLRGGANTEAFFGQGTRLTVV.